Shown below are 15 T cell receptor beta chains from a single sample sequenced in a study of T-cell reconstitution after alpha-beta-depleted transplantation in children. The TCRbeta library incorporated unique molecular identifiers. TCRdb reanalysed the PCR reads using MiXCR and keeps one entry per CDR3 protein. The table records over 85,000 distinct CDR3 sequences, roughly 6% of them present only once. This specimen was PBMCs, mostly from graft donor cells, taken 60 days after TCRalphabeta/CD19-depleted stem cell transplant. The source of these receptors is a female patient aged 2-9 years who had a stem cell transplant for Fanconi anemia, so the T cells may come from the graft donor.

The chain couples TRBV20-1 to TRBJ2-6; the D gene could be TRBD1 or TRBD2 (6 bases each). Germline CDR1 is DFQATT and CDR2 is SNEGSKA (reference sequence). This CDR3 is built from 17 residues. The CDR3 is CSIPHGGHSSGANVLTF. The CDR3 nucleotides read TGCAGCATCCCCCACGGGGGCCATAGCTCTGGGGCCAACGTCCTGACTTTC.

This clonotype has at least ten counts. The CDR3 loop is CASSPDLGSYEQYF. CDR3 DNA sequence: TGTGCCAGCTCACCAGACCTAGGGAGCTACGAGCAGTACTTC. This chain joins TRBV18 and TRBJ2-7; D possibly corresponds to TRBD2 (5 bases). CDR1 is KGHSH, CDR2 LQKENI, per germline. Trimming cost V 2 bases and J 3 bases, with 11 bases left between them. The CDR3 has 14 amino acids.

This clonotype was seen repeatedly, ten times or more. Relative to the germline gene, one junction end is altered; a read error may explain this. The V call is TRBV15, the J call TRBJ2-1, with 7 nucleotides matching TRBD1. Germline V gene data show CDR1 as LNHNV and CDR2 as YYDKDF (reference sequence). The length of the CDR3 is 16 residues. DNA for the CDR3: TGTGCCACCAGTAGAGAAAACAGGGGCCAGCACAATGAGCAGTTCTTC. Amino acids: CATSRENRGQHNEQFF.

This clonotype was detected many times. V is TRBV5-1 and J is TRBJ2-3, with D uncertain. In germline, CDR1 is SGHRS, CDR2 YFSETQ. V lost 1 base and J 3 bases, leaving 6 bases between the germline ends. The CDR3 runs 13 residues. The CDR3 is CASSLPNTDTQYF. CDR3 coding DNA: TGCGCCAGCAGCTTGCCTAATACAGATACGCAGTATTTT.

Ten or more counts support this clonotype. The chain has TRBV12-3 or TRBV12-4 and TRBJ1-2; the D gene is possibly TRBD1 (5 bases). V gave up 7 bases and J gave up 4 bases, with 16 bases separating them. The CDR3 spans 14 residues. Here the CDR3 reads CASTHHGGFYGYTF. The CDR3 bases are TGTGCCAGCACTCACCACGGGGGTTTCTATGGCTACACCTTC.

Ten or more counts support this clonotype. V usage is TRBV2 and J usage is TRBJ2-1, with TRBD1 matching 10 bases. J lost 8 bases, V lost 7 bases, and 5 bases had no gene match. Looked up from germline, CDR1 is SNHLY and CDR2 is FYNNEI. The CDR3 has 13 residues. CDR3 sequence (DNA): TGTGCCAGCATAATGACAGGGGGCTATGAGCAGTTCTTC. It encodes CASIMTGGYEQFF.

This clonotype was seen many times. The chain combines TRBV7-2 with TRBJ2-3; 8 bases line up with TRBD2. The germline gives CDR1 SGHTA, CDR2 FQGNSA. Unmatched junction bases numbered 9, after V lost 6 bases and J lost 4 bases. The length of the CDR3 is 15 residues. The CDR3 DNA reads TGTGCCAGCAGTCGAAGCGGGAGAGGCGCAGATACGCAGTATTTT. It encodes CASSRSGRGADTQYF.

The chain uses TRBV11-2 and TRBJ2-3, with 11 positions matching TRBD2. This CDR3 comprises 13 residues. CDR1 SGHAT and CDR2 FQNNGV come from the germline V gene. V was pared by 6 bases and J by 5 bases, with 1 base of the junction left unmatched. CDR3 amino acids: CASRLAGEDTQYF. The CDR3 nucleotides read TGTGCCAGCAGACTAGCGGGAGAAGATACGCAGTATTTT.

This clonotype showed up many times. The gene calls are TRBV24-1 and TRBJ2-1; D remains unclear. Germline V gene sequence: CDR1 KGHDR, CDR2 SFDVKD. The CDR3 runs to 14 residues. V lost 6 bases to trimming and J lost 0 bases, with 8 bases between them. CDR3 sequence (DNA): TGTGCCACCAGTAGAAGAGGCTCCTACAATGAGCAGTTCTTC. Translating gives CATSRRGSYNEQFF.

This clonotype was detected ten times or more. The V gene is TRBV27, the J gene TRBJ2-7; TRBD2 might be the D (6 bases). Germline assignment: CDR1 MNHEY and CDR2 SMNVEV (reference sequence). The CDR3 runs 12 residues. V lost 9 bases and J lost 0, with 9 bases in between. The CDR3 coding sequence is TGTGCCAGTTGGGACTTCTCCTACGAGCAGTACTTC. The encoded protein is CASWDFSYEQYF.

About this clonotype itself: At one of its ends the junction is not consistent with the germline gene, which may arise from a read error. V gene TRBV5-1 combines with J gene TRBJ2-1; D may match TRBD1 or TRBD2 (5 bases each). This CDR3 spans 19 amino acids. Germline lookup yields CDR1 SGHRS and CDR2 YFSETQ. The CDR3 DNA reads as TGCGCCAGCAGCTTTGTAGGGGACGTTCCTTTTCGGTCCTACAATGAGGAGTTCTTC. Amino acid sequence: CASSFVGDVPFRSYNEEFF.

The sample holds many counts of this clonotype. V is TRBV11-2 and J is TRBJ2-1, with TRBD2 matching 7 bases. The CDR3 extends over 17 amino acids. The junction had 14 bases not matched to a gene; V was cut back by 5 bases and J by 4 bases. CDR1 is SGHAT and CDR2 is FQNNGV in the germline V gene. The CDR3 loop reads CASSEERTRGRYNEQFF. CDR3 nucleotides: TGTGCCAGCAGCGAAGAGAGGACTAGAGGTCGATACAATGAGCAGTTCTTC.

V gene TRBV18 combines with J gene TRBJ2-1; TRBD2 matches 10 bases. Germline V gene data show CDR1 as KGHSH and CDR2 as LQKENI. V was pared by 0 bases and J by 1 base, with 6 bases of the junction left unmatched. CDR3 length: 18 residues. The CDR3 DNA follows: TGTGCCAGCTCACCACCGAATCCACTAGCGGGATCCTACAATGAGCAGTTCTTC. It codes for CASSPPNPLAGSYNEQFF.

This clonotype showed up just a few times. The CDR3 region is CATSRGGTSGIETQYF. The CDR3 nucleotides read TGTGCCACCAGCAGAGGGGGGACTAGCGGGATAGAGACCCAGTACTTC. The chain joins TRBV15 to TRBJ2-5, with TRBD2 matching over 13 bases. The CDR3 has 16 residues. The germline V gene has CDR1 LNHNV and CDR2 YYDKDF (reference sequence). With 1 base clipped from V and 4 bases from J, the junction kept 3 bases outside the gene matches.

The chain joins TRBV12-3 or TRBV12-4 to TRBJ2-7; TRBD1 matches at 8 bases. With 2 bases clipped from V and 6 bases from J, the junction kept 9 bases outside the gene matches. CDR3 size: 15 residues. The CDR3: CASSLRGDRLSEQYF. The CDR3 DNA reads TGTGCCAGCAGTTTAAGAGGGGACAGGCTGAGCGAGCAGTACTTC.